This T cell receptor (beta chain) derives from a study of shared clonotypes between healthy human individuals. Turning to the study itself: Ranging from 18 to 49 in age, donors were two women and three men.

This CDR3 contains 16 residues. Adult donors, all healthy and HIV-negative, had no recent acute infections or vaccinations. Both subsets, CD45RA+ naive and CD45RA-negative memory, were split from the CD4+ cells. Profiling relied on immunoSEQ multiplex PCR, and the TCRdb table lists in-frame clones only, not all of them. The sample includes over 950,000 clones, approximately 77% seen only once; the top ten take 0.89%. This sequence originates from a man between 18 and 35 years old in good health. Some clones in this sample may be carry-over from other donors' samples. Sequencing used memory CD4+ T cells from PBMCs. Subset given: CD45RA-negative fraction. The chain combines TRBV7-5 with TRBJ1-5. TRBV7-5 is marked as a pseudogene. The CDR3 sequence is CVRSNQLGGRNQPQHF. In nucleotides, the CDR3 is TGTGTCAGAAGCAACCAATTGGGGGGTAGGAATCAGCCCCAGCATTTT.